This T cell receptor beta chain emerged from a study of CD8+CD57+ T cells in acquired aplastic anemia. Study as a whole: Sorted CD4+ plus CD8+ cells gave DNA averaging roughly 2.9 ug.

CDR3 size: 13 residues. Germline V gives CDR1 LNHDA, CDR2 SQIVND (reference sequence). V was pared by 6 bases and J by 3 bases, with 11 bases between. For CDR3 and TCR beta VDJ profiling, genomic DNA was the template used. TCRdb used MiXCR to reprocess the reads, holding one entry per CDR3 protein. The sample lists more than 150,000 distinct CDR3 sequences; approximately 46% were seen once. This chain uses TRBV19 with TRBJ1-2; weak D call: TRBD1 (5 bases). The TCR comes from a human donor in good health. The sample consisted of sorted CD4+, CD8+, or CD8+CD57+ T cells (not recorded which) from PBMCs. CDR3 sequence: CASRETADYGYTF. The CDR3 bases are TGTGCCAGTAGGGAGACAGCAGACTATGGCTACACCTTC.